This entry lists 32 T cell receptor beta chains sequenced from one sample in a study of blood T cell repertoires in COVID-19. Produced via immunoSEQ multiplex PCR; TCRdb's table is partial and in-frame only. The sample holds about 230,000 clones; around 86% are singletons and the top ten take 15% to 19%. Sequences were obtained from PBMCs or T cells enriched from blood (not recorded which). The receptors stem from a man between 18 and 35 years old who had recovered from COVID-19.

The chain joins TRBV30 to TRBJ1-2, with 7 bases lining up with TRBD1. The junction had 8 bases not matched to a gene; V was cut back by 4 bases and J by 3 bases. From germline, CDR1 is GTSNPN and CDR2 SVGIG (reference sequence). The CDR3 consists of 14 residues. The CDR3 spells CAWNPTGEDYGYTF. The DNA for the CDR3 is TGTGCCTGGAATCCAACAGGGGAGGACTATGGCTACACCTTC. Based on the CDR3 plus reference TRBV30 and TRBJ1-2, the full variable domain is SQTIHQWPATLVQPVGSPLSLECTVEGTSNPNLYWYRQAAGRGLQLLFYSVGIGQISSEVPQNLSASRPQDRQFILSSKKLLLSDSGFYLCAWNPTGEDYGYTFGSGTRLTVV.

The table lists this clone with a few counts. J is TRBJ1-1 and V is TRBV5-1; D gene uncertain. This CDR3 region has 14 residues. V lost 0 bases, J lost 6 bases, and 12 bases lay in between. CDR1 and CDR2 (germline): SGHRS, YFSETQ. CDR3 sequence reads: CASSLELAGAEAFF. As DNA, the CDR3 is TGCGCCAGCAGCTTGGAACTGGCGGGAGCTGAAGCTTTCTTT. Full variable domain (rest looked up from reference TRBV5-1 and TRBJ1-1): KAGVTQTPRYLIKTRGQQVTLSCSPISGHRSVSWYQQTPGQGLQFLFEYFSETQRNKGNFPGRFSGRQFSNSRSEMNVSTLELGDSALYLCASSLELAGAEAFFGQGTRLTVV.

This sequence joins TRBV2 and TRBJ2-3; TRBD2 matches at 7 bases. The CDR3 runs to 15 residues. V shed 6 bases and J 3 bases; nucleotides not matched to a gene: 9. Looked up from germline, CDR1 is SNHLY and CDR2 is FYNNEI. Here the CDR3 DNA reads TGTGCCAGCAGCGGACGCGGGGGAATAACAGATACGCAGTATTTT. This gives the protein CASSGRGGITDTQYF.

Concerning this clone: The sample holds other DNA sequences that translate to the same CDR3. The rearrangement uses TRBV12-3 or TRBV12-4 and TRBJ2-1, with a weak D call TRBD1 (6 bases). The V gene lost 5 bases and the J gene lost 9 bases, with 11 bases spanning the gap. The CDR3 is made up of 12 amino acids. The CDR3 here is CASSLRGGEQFF. The DNA for the CDR3 is TGTGCCAGCAGTCTCAGGGGTGGTGAGCAGTTCTTC.

This rearrangement joins TRBV12-3 or TRBV12-4 to TRBJ2-2; 10 nucleotides match TRBD2. The CDR3 runs to 13 residues. The trim removed 10 bases at V and 7 bases at J, leaving 6 bases unmatched. For the CDR3, the DNA is TGTGCCACCCAGCGGGAGGGAGTCGGGGAGCTGTTTTTT. Its translation is CATQREGVGELFF.

This chain uses TRBV15 with TRBJ2-7, with D unresolved. CDR3 length: 14 amino acids. Germline V gene sequence: CDR1 LNHNV, CDR2 YYDKDF (reference sequence). Trimming took off 3 bases at V and 3 bases at J, with 12 bases between the two ends. CDR3 in DNA: TGTGCCACCAGCAGGACCGACACCGACTACGAGCAGTACTTC. Translated, it gives CATSRTDTDYEQYF. Combining the CDR3 with reference TRBV15 and TRBJ2-7 gives the whole variable domain DAMVIQNPRYQVTQFGKPVTLSCSQTLNHNVMYWYQQKSSQAPKLLFHYYDKDFNNEADTPDNFQSRRPNTSFCFLDIRSPGLGDTAMYLCATSRTDTDYEQYFGPGTRLTVT.

The rearrangement links TRBV6-5 to TRBJ1-2, with 7 bases lining up with TRBD1. The V segment lost 5 bases and the J segment 4 bases; nucleotides outside the gene matches: 7. Germline CDR1 and CDR2: MNHEY and SVGAGI. This CDR3 spans 14 amino acids. In DNA form, the CDR3 reads TGTGCCAGCAGTCTGACAGGGTCGGTCTATGGCTACACCTTC. Translating it yields CASSLTGSVYGYTF.

The chain uses TRBV28 and TRBJ1-1; a possible D gene is TRBD1 (5 bases). The germline gives CDR1 MDHEN, CDR2 SYDVKM. V lost 4 bases and J 5 bases, leaving 14 bases between the germline ends. CDR3 length equals 14 residues. The CDR3 nucleotides read TGTGCCAGCAGTTCCGGACCAGGGCGGACTGAAGCTTTCTTT. This gives the protein CASSSGPGRTEAFF.

The DNA for the CDR3 is TGTGCCAGCAGCTTAGGGTCGGTTAACTCTGGAAACACCATATATTTT. Translating gives CASSLGSVNSGNTIYF. The chain employs TRBV7-9 and TRBJ1-3; D uncertain. V lost 1 base and J lost 0, with 10 bases in between. The CDR3 covers 16 residues. Germline V lookup: CDR1 SEHNR, CDR2 FQNEAQ (reference sequence).

The V and J genes are TRBV9 and TRBJ1-3; D may be TRBD1 (6 bases). With 2 bases removed from V and 2 bases from J, the gap between germline ends came to 14 bases. Looked up from germline, CDR1 is SGDLS and CDR2 is YYNGEE. The CDR3 has 16 amino acids. This CDR3 is CASSVGGRVTGNTIYF. The CDR3, as DNA: TGTGCCAGCAGCGTTGGGGGCAGGGTGACTGGAAACACCATATATTTT.

The chain carries TRBV5-6 and TRBJ1-3; D not resolved. The germline CDR1 and CDR2 sequences are SGHDT and YYEEEE. The CDR3 sequence is 15 residues long. The germline V and J ends were trimmed by 4 bases and 3 bases, with 14 bases remaining between them. CDR3 DNA: TGTGCCAGCAGCCTCATTCGGGGTAGTGGAAACACCATATATTTT. It codes for CASSLIRGSGNTIYF.

The chain recombines TRBV30 with TRBJ2-2; weak D call: TRBD2 (7 bases). The CDR3 contains 15 residues. Deletions cut 8 bases from V and 5 bases from J, with 21 bases between. The germline V gene has CDR1 GTSNPN and CDR2 SVGIG (reference sequence). The CDR3 loop is CAKRRGGRDTGELFF. CDR3 nucleotides: TGTGCCAAACGCCGAGGGGGGAGGGATACCGGGGAGCTGTTTTTT.

The rearrangement joins TRBV11-3 to TRBJ2-1; 10 bases match TRBD2. The J segment lost 3 bases and the V segment lost 5 bases, leaving 1 base of the junction unmatched. The germline V gene encodes CDR1 SGHNT and CDR2 YENEEA. The CDR3 has 14 residues. The CDR3 loop is CASSGTSDYNEQFF. The CDR3 DNA reads TGTGCCAGCAGCGGGACTAGCGACTACAATGAGCAGTTCTTC.

The chain is built from TRBV14 and TRBJ2-5; D unclear. The germline gives CDR1 SGHDN, CDR2 FVKESK. CDR3 length: 13 amino acids. V lost 4 bases, J lost 1 base, and 7 bases lay in between. Here the CDR3 DNA reads TGTGCCAGCAGCCCGCAGGCCCAAGAGACCCAGTACTTC. Amino acids: CASSPQAQETQYF.

The chain is built from TRBV10-2 and TRBJ1-2, with 11 bases identical to TRBD1. The germline V gene has CDR1 WSHSY and CDR2 SAAADI. This CDR3 contains 12 residues. Germline trimming cut 8 bases from V and 12 bases from J; bases unmatched to any gene: 8. The chain's CDR3 is CASGGTGGPHTF. The CDR3 nucleotides read TGCGCCAGCGGAGGGACAGGGGGTCCCCACACCTTC.

This clone showed up just once. The rearrangement joins TRBV6-5 to TRBJ1-1; D is unresolved. The V end lost 8 bases, the J end lost 0 bases, and 7 bases lay between the germline ends. Per the germline V gene, CDR1 is MNHEY and CDR2 is SVGAGI. The CDR3 loop spans 12 amino acids. CDR3 DNA: TGTGCCAGCCACAGATTGAACACTGAAGCTTTCTTT. Its translation: CASHRLNTEAFF.

This chain links TRBV7-9 with TRBJ2-3, with 9 bases matching TRBD2. CDR3 size: 15 residues. The J segment lost 5 bases and the V segment lost 7 bases, leaving 10 bases of the junction unmatched. Germline V CDR1 and CDR2: SEHNR, FQNEAQ (reference sequence). CDR3 loop: CASTVAGEGRDTQYF. In DNA, the CDR3 is TGTGCCAGCACCGTAGCGGGAGAAGGTAGAGATACGCAGTATTTT.

The V and J genes are TRBV5-1 and TRBJ1-5; D not resolved. CDR1 SGHRS and CDR2 YFSETQ come from the germline V gene. This CDR3 is built from 15 residues. V lost 0 bases, J lost 5 bases, and 12 bases lay in between. The chain's CDR3 is CASSLAGSLYQPQHF. The CDR3 DNA reads as TGCGCCAGCAGCTTGGCCGGGAGCCTATATCAGCCCCAGCATTTT.

V and J are TRBV5-8 and TRBJ1-5; D ambiguous. The CDR3 extends over 15 amino acids. The germline CDR1 and CDR2 sequences are SGHTS and YDEGEE. V was pared by 0 bases and J by 0 bases, with 7 bases between. CDR3 loop: CASSLGQNSNQPQHF. The CDR3 bases are TGTGCCAGCAGCTTGGGACAAAATAGCAATCAGCCCCAGCATTTT.

The table lists this clone with a count of one. J is TRBJ2-1 and V is TRBV3-1 (or the pseudogene TRBV3-2); TRBD2 aligns across 11 bases. Germline loops: CDR1 LGHDT, CDR2 YNNKEL (reference sequence). Trimming removed 3 bases from V and 8 bases from J; junction bases left unmatched: 9. This CDR3 has 16 amino acids. CDR3 sequence (DNA): TGTGCCAGCAGCCACCTGGGACTAGCGGATCGGGATGAGCAGTTCTTC. Translated: CASSHLGLADRDEQFF.

This sequence joins TRBV5-1 and TRBJ2-7, with 9 bases aligning to TRBD1. The CDR3 sequence is 14 residues long. The germline V gene encodes CDR1 SGHRS and CDR2 YFSETQ. V trimming: 1 base; J trimming: 6 bases; junction bases outside the gene matches: 5. In DNA, the CDR3 is TGCGCCAGCAGCTTGACAGGGGGCAAGCCCGAGCAGTACTTC. It translates to CASSLTGGKPEQYF.

The chain is built from TRBV10-3 and TRBJ1-2; TRBD1 is a possible D gene (5 bases). CDR1 and CDR2 from the germline V gene are ENHRY and SYGVKD. The length of the CDR3 is 11 residues. V shed 8 bases and J shed 3 bases, with 7 bases lying between them. The CDR3 reads CAIARDYGYTF. Here the CDR3 DNA reads TGTGCCATCGCCAGGGACTATGGCTACACCTTC.

Here the CDR3 reads CASSQGEQGTTEAFF. The DNA for the CDR3 is TGCGCCAGCAGCCAAGGGGAACAGGGCACCACTGAAGCTTTCTTT. J is TRBJ1-1 and V is TRBV4-1; weak D call: TRBD1 (6 bases). The CDR3 runs 15 residues. Germline CDR1 MGHRA, CDR2 YSYEKL. Trimming left V 1 base short and J 4 bases short, with 13 bases between.

This clone appeared once. The chain carries TRBV7-9 and TRBJ2-5; TRBD2 is a possible D gene (6 bases). Germline V lookup: CDR1 SEHNR, CDR2 FQNEAQ (reference sequence). Trimming pared 5 bases from V and 4 bases from J, leaving 14 bases between. There are 14 residues in the CDR3. The CDR3 DNA sequence: TGTGCCAGCAGCAGGAGGGAGTACCGAGAGACCCAGTACTTC. Translating it yields CASSRREYRETQYF. Drawing the rest from reference TRBV7-9 and TRBJ2-5, the complete variable domain is DTGVSQNPRHKITKRGQNVTFRCDPISEHNRLYWYRQTLGQGPEFLTYFQNEAQLEKSRLLSDRFSAERPKGSFSTLEIQRTEQGDSAMYLCASSRREYRETQYFGPGTRLLVL.

The V call is TRBV6-2 or TRBV6-3, the J call TRBJ1-2; possibly TRBD1 for D (6 bases). CDR1 and CDR2 from the germline V gene are MNHEY and SVGEGT. V gave up 0 bases and J gave up 2 bases, with 13 bases separating them. This CDR3 has 16 amino acids. CDR3 nucleotides: TGTGCCAGCAGTTACTCGGCCGGACAGATAAACTATGGCTACACCTTC. Its translation is CASSYSAGQINYGYTF.

The V gene is TRBV6-5, the J gene TRBJ1-1; D may be TRBD1 (5 bases). Looked up from germline, CDR1 is MNHEY and CDR2 is SVGAGI. The CDR3 contains 14 residues. V lost 6 bases to trimming and J lost 3 bases, with 14 bases between them. As DNA, the CDR3 is TGTGCCAGCAGAGCGGGACTTTTGGACACTGAAGCTTTCTTT. As protein: CASRAGLLDTEAFF.

The V and J genes are TRBV15 and TRBJ1-2; 9 bases agree with TRBD1. Germline CDR1 is LNHNV and CDR2 is YYDKDF (reference sequence). The length of the CDR3 is 14 residues. J gave up 4 bases and V 1 base, and 1 base lay outside the gene matches. The CDR3 DNA is TGTGCCACCAGCAGAGGGGACAGGGCCTATGGCTACACCTTC. It codes for CATSRGDRAYGYTF. Filled out from reference TRBV15 and TRBJ1-2, the complete variable domain reads DAMVIQNPRYQVTQFGKPVTLSCSQTLNHNVMYWYQQKSSQAPKLLFHYYDKDFNNEADTPDNFQSRRPNTSFCFLDIRSPGLGDTAMYLCATSRGDRAYGYTFGSGTRLTVV.

The CDR3 coding sequence is TGTGCCAGCACCCGAGGGGCGAACAGGAACACTGAAGCTTTCTTT. Amino acid sequence: CASTRGANRNTEAFF. J is TRBJ1-1 and V is TRBV7-8; possible D gene TRBD1, 5 bases. V was pared by 7 bases and J by 1 base, with 16 bases between. Germline V gene lookup returns CDR1 SGHVS and CDR2 FQNEAQ. This CDR3 comprises 15 residues.

This clone showed up just a few times. The rearrangement joins TRBV5-1 to TRBJ2-7; 8 nucleotides match TRBD2. The germline CDR1 and CDR2 sequences are SGHRS and YFSETQ. This CDR3 is 14 amino acids long. J was trimmed by 2 bases and V by 2 bases; bases with no gene match: 3. CDR3 sequence reads: CASSFSGAPYEQYF. The CDR3 DNA sequence: TGCGCCAGCAGCTTTAGCGGGGCCCCCTACGAGCAGTACTTC. Based on the CDR3 plus reference TRBV5-1 and TRBJ2-7, the full variable domain is KAGVTQTPRYLIKTRGQQVTLSCSPISGHRSVSWYQQTPGQGLQFLFEYFSETQRNKGNFPGRFSGRQFSNSRSEMNVSTLELGDSALYLCASSFSGAPYEQYFGPGTRLTVT.

This clone was seen a few times. The chain links TRBV29-1 to TRBJ2-7; 7 bases map to TRBD1. V trimming: 1 base; J trimming: 0 bases; junction bases outside the gene matches: 6. This CDR3 contains 15 residues. Germline V gene sequence: CDR1 SQVTM, CDR2 ANQGSEA. DNA for the CDR3: TGCAGCGTTGAAGGGGACAGCAACAACTCCTACGAGCAGTACTTC. Protein product: CSVEGDSNNSYEQYF.

The chain uses TRBV9 and TRBJ1-5, with TRBD1 identical over 9 bases. The CDR3 has 16 amino acids. The germline gives CDR1 SGDLS, CDR2 YYNGEE. Unmatched junction bases numbered 5, after V lost 1 base and J lost 3 bases. The DNA of the CDR3 is TGTGCCAGCAGCGTACTACAGGGGGCGCACAATCAGCCCCAGCATTTT. Translating it yields CASSVLQGAHNQPQHF. The whole variable domain, filled in from reference TRBV9 and TRBJ1-5, reads DSGVTQTPKHLITATGQRVTLRCSPRSGDLSVYWYQQSLDQGLQFLIQYYNGEERAKGNILERFSAQQFPDLHSELNLSSLELGDSALYFCASSVLQGAHNQPQHFGDGTRLSIL.

This chain links TRBV6-5 with TRBJ1-1; D gene ambiguous. The germline V gene encodes CDR1 MNHEY and CDR2 SVGAGI. V was shortened by 2 bases and J by 1 base, with 8 bases between the two germline ends. The CDR3 runs 14 residues. The CDR3 bases are TGTGCCAGCAGTTACGATCGGGGGAACACTGAAGCTTTCTTT. Its protein product is CASSYDRGNTEAFF.